The 20 T cell receptor beta chains listed next were all sequenced from one sample in a study of blood T cell repertoires in COVID-19. Libraries were prepared by immunoSEQ multiplex PCR; TCRdb keeps only in-frame clonotypes and omits some of them. This sample has approximately 150,000 clones, with approximately 90% found just once. The sample was peripheral blood. The receptors here all came from a human donor in a cohort sampled during active COVID-19.

The chain links TRBV15 to TRBJ1-1, with TRBD1 matching over 8 bases. Germline values: CDR1 LNHNV, CDR2 YYDKDF (reference sequence). The ends lost 5 bases at V and 6 bases at J; junction bases unmatched: 14. This CDR3 region has 16 residues. CDR3 sequence: CATSGPGGVFTPEAFF. The CDR3 DNA sequence: TGTGCCACCAGCGGTCCAGGGGGCGTTTTTACTCCTGAAGCTTTCTTT.

J is TRBJ2-4 and V is TRBV9, with a tentative D call TRBD2 (5 bases). V was cut by 0 bases and J by 0 bases, with 7 bases left in between. The CDR3 covers 15 residues. Germline V gene sequence: CDR1 SGDLS, CDR2 YYNGEE. Here the CDR3 DNA reads TGTGCCAGCAGCGTAGATGGACTAGCCAAAAACATTCAGTACTTC. The encoded protein is CASSVDGLAKNIQYF. The full variable domain, rest sourced from reference TRBV9 and TRBJ2-4, is DSGVTQTPKHLITATGQRVTLRCSPRSGDLSVYWYQQSLDQGLQFLIQYYNGEERAKGNILERFSAQQFPDLHSELNLSSLELGDSALYFCASSVDGLAKNIQYFGAGTRLSVL.

The V and J genes are TRBV15 and TRBJ2-1; 7 nucleotides match TRBD1. Germline V gene lookup returns CDR1 LNHNV and CDR2 YYDKDF (reference sequence). CDR3 size: 16 residues. Trimming took 4 bases from V and 5 from J; bases not matched to a gene: 11. CDR3 bases: TGTGCCACCAGCATTCTTCCCCGGGACAGCGACAATGAGCAGTTCTTC. Its protein product is CATSILPRDSDNEQFF.

The chain joins TRBV9 to TRBJ2-2; 15 bases align to TRBD2. After removal of 1 base from V and 4 bases from J, the junction contained 11 bases not matched to a gene. The CDR3 sequence is 20 residues long. Germline CDR1 reads SGDLS; CDR2 reads YYNGEE. The CDR3 DNA sequence: TGTGCCAGCAGCGTATCCGGATCGGGACTAGCGGGAGGACCCACCGGGGAGCTGTTTTTT. It yields the protein CASSVSGSGLAGGPTGELFF.

The CDR3 region is CASSPWGETNEKLFF. CDR3 DNA sequence: TGTGCCAGCAGCCCTTGGGGGGAGACTAATGAAAAACTGTTTTTT. The genes are TRBV5-8 and TRBJ1-4; tentative D call: TRBD1 (5 bases). CDR3 length: 15 residues. V dropped 4 bases and J dropped 2 bases, with 12 bases sitting between them. Germline V gene lookup returns CDR1 SGHTS and CDR2 YDEGEE.

The chain recombines TRBV7-2 with TRBJ1-1; TRBD1 might be the D (5 bases). Trimming stripped 7 bases from V and 0 bases from J, with 15 bases between. The length of the CDR3 is 15 residues. Germline CDR1 SGHTA, CDR2 FQGNSA. The CDR3 nucleotides are TGTGCCAGCAAGGCGGGGACCACTATGAACACTGAAGCTTTCTTT. Translating it yields CASKAGTTMNTEAFF.

This clone has a single count. This chain joins TRBV6-6 and TRBJ1-1; the D gene is possibly TRBD1 (6 bases). The V gene lost 4 bases and the J gene lost 6 bases, with 15 bases spanning the gap. From germline, CDR1 is MNHNY and CDR2 SVGAGI (reference sequence). The CDR3 spans 14 residues. DNA of the CDR3: TGTGCCAGCAGTTCAACAGGGATTGTTGCTGAAGCTTTCTTT. Its translation is CASSSTGIVAEAFF.

This clone was seen a single time. This chain links TRBV12-5 with TRBJ1-2; 7 bases are shared with TRBD1. The CDR3 totals 15 residues. CDR1 LGHNT and CDR2 FRNRAP come from the germline V gene. The CDR3 spells CARRFPGSTGEGYTF. The CDR3 coding sequence is TGTGCCCGACGTTTTCCGGGCAGTACAGGGGAAGGCTACACCTTC.

The CDR3 nucleotides are TGTGCCAGCAGCCTACAAAGACTGAGCCCACGGCGGGAGGTTACGCAGTATTTT. The encoded protein is CASSLQRLSPRREVTQYF. The chain has TRBV7-9 and TRBJ2-3; 8 nucleotides line up with TRBD2. V lost 5 bases to trimming and J lost 8 bases; unmatched junction nucleotides: 21. The germline V gene encodes CDR1 SEHNR and CDR2 FQNEAQ (reference sequence). The CDR3 is 18 amino acids.

The chain recombines TRBV24-1 with TRBJ2-4; possible D gene TRBD1, 6 bases. There are 19 residues in the CDR3. CDR1 and CDR2 (germline): KGHDR, SFDVKD. V was pared by 3 bases and J by 0 bases, with 20 bases between. In nucleotides, the CDR3 is TGTGCCACCAGTGATCTTGGACAGCGACAGCCCCTAGCCAAAAACATTCAGTACTTC. This translates into CATSDLGQRQPLAKNIQYF.

A note on this clone: Other DNA sequences in the same sample also yield this CDR3. The chain employs TRBV6-5 and TRBJ1-2, with D possibly TRBD1 on 6 matching bases. CDR3 length equals 14 residues. Germline V gives CDR1 MNHEY, CDR2 SVGAGI. V lost 2 bases, J lost 5 bases, and 12 bases lay in between. The CDR3 DNA follows: TGTGCCAGCAGTTACGGGCAGGGGAGTTATGGCTACACCTTC. Translating it yields CASSYGQGSYGYTF.

The chain employs TRBV12-3 or TRBV12-4 and TRBJ1-5; 7 bases are a match to TRBD1. V gave up 6 bases and J gave up 5 bases; unmatched junction bases: 4. The length of the CDR3 is 13 residues. CDR3 DNA sequence: TGTGCCAGCAGACAGGGGATCCATCAGCCCCAGCATTTT. Its protein is CASRQGIHQPQHF.

The rearrangement links TRBV27 to TRBJ1-3; a possible D gene is TRBD1 (6 bases). Germline lookup yields CDR1 MNHEY and CDR2 SMNVEV (reference sequence). The CDR3 sequence is 14 residues long. Trimming shortened V by 1 base and J by 4 bases, and 8 bases separated the two germline ends. DNA of the CDR3: TGTGCCAGCAGTTTATTTGGACAGGGAAACACCATATATTTT. Translating it yields CASSLFGQGNTIYF.

The gene calls are TRBV2 and TRBJ2-3; TRBD2 matches at 13 bases. V lost 6 bases to trimming and J lost 6 bases; unmatched junction nucleotides: 6. This CDR3 is 15 amino acids long. Germline lookup yields CDR1 SNHLY and CDR2 FYNNEI. In DNA form, the CDR3 reads TGTGCCAGCAGCGGACTAGCGGGAGATTGGGATACGCAGTATTTT. This gives the protein CASSGLAGDWDTQYF.

The rearrangement links TRBV29-1 to TRBJ2-6, with 8 bases lining up with TRBD1. Germline CDR1 and CDR2: SQVTM and ANQGSEA. V lost 5 bases, J lost 2 bases, and 5 bases stayed unmatched. The CDR3 is made up of 15 amino acids. Written as DNA, the CDR3 is TGCAGCGTTTTGGGACAGGAGACTGGGGCCAACGTCCTGACTTTC. Translation gives CSVLGQETGANVLTF.

The V gene is TRBV19, the J gene TRBJ1-4; TRBD1 might be the D (5 bases). V shed 5 bases and J shed 7 bases, with 17 bases lying between them. Germline lookup yields CDR1 LNHDA and CDR2 SQIVND (reference sequence). The CDR3 sequence is 15 residues long. Written as DNA, the CDR3 is TGTGCCAGTAGTCCGGGACTGGGCTTAGCTGAAAAACTGTTTTTT. Its translation: CASSPGLGLAEKLFF.

The chain uses TRBV21-1 and TRBJ2-1; the table's D gene call, TRBD2, was not cross checked with the DNA. TRBV21-1 counts as a pseudogene. CDR3 length: 15 residues. The CDR3 protein is CASSKWRGAYNEQFF. CDR3 nucleotide sequence: TGTGCCAGCAGCAAATGGCGGGGGGCCTACAATGAGCAGTTCTTC.

The chain joins TRBV5-1 to TRBJ2-7; 10 nucleotides align to TRBD1. CDR3 length: 15 residues. Unmatched junction bases numbered 8, after V lost 4 bases and J lost 4 bases. Germline CDR1 reads SGHRS; CDR2 reads YFSETQ. The CDR3 region is CASSRGQGVRYEQYF. For the CDR3, the DNA is TGCGCCAGCAGCCGCGGACAGGGGGTTAGGTACGAGCAGTACTTC.

V usage is TRBV28 and J usage is TRBJ2-3, with TRBD1 as a possible D gene (5 bases). Germline V gives CDR1 MDHEN, CDR2 SYDVKM. The V and J ends lost 7 bases and 4 bases respectively, with 9 bases between them. The length of the CDR3 is 12 residues. The CDR3 is CASKGAADTQYF. CDR3 bases: TGTGCCAGCAAAGGGGCGGCAGATACGCAGTATTTT.

The chain couples TRBV28 to TRBJ1-2; perhaps TRBD1 as D (6 bases). Germline-derived CDR1 and CDR2 are MDHEN and SYDVKM. Deletions cut 6 bases from V and 4 bases from J, with 9 bases between. This CDR3 is built from 12 residues. CDR3 sequence reads: CASSPTGYGYTF. CDR3 nucleotides: TGTGCCAGCAGCCCGACAGGCTATGGCTACACCTTC.